The TCR beta chain described here comes from a study of patients and donors after allogeneic stem cell transplantation. This clonotype occurred many times. Trimming took off 5 bases at V and 5 bases at J, with 9 bases between the two ends. CDR3 length: 12 amino acids. CDR1 and CDR2 (germline): SGHVS, FNYEAQ. TCRdb reprocessed the RT-PCR reads via MiXCR and lists one record per CDR3 protein. This table has roughly 230,000 distinct CDR3 sequences, 13% to 15% appearing once. Sequences were obtained from blood, either unsorted or a sorted T cell fraction (not recorded which). The chain recombines TRBV7-6 with TRBJ1-2; tentative D call: TRBD1 (6 bases). The source is a human donor who was either an allogeneic HSCT recipient or a stem cell or donor lymphocyte infusion donor (not recorded which). It is not recorded whose cells these are; they may come from a transplant donor. CDR3 nucleotide sequence: TGTGCCAGCAGCCAAACAGGGTATGGCTACACCTTC. It translates to CASSQTGYGYTF.